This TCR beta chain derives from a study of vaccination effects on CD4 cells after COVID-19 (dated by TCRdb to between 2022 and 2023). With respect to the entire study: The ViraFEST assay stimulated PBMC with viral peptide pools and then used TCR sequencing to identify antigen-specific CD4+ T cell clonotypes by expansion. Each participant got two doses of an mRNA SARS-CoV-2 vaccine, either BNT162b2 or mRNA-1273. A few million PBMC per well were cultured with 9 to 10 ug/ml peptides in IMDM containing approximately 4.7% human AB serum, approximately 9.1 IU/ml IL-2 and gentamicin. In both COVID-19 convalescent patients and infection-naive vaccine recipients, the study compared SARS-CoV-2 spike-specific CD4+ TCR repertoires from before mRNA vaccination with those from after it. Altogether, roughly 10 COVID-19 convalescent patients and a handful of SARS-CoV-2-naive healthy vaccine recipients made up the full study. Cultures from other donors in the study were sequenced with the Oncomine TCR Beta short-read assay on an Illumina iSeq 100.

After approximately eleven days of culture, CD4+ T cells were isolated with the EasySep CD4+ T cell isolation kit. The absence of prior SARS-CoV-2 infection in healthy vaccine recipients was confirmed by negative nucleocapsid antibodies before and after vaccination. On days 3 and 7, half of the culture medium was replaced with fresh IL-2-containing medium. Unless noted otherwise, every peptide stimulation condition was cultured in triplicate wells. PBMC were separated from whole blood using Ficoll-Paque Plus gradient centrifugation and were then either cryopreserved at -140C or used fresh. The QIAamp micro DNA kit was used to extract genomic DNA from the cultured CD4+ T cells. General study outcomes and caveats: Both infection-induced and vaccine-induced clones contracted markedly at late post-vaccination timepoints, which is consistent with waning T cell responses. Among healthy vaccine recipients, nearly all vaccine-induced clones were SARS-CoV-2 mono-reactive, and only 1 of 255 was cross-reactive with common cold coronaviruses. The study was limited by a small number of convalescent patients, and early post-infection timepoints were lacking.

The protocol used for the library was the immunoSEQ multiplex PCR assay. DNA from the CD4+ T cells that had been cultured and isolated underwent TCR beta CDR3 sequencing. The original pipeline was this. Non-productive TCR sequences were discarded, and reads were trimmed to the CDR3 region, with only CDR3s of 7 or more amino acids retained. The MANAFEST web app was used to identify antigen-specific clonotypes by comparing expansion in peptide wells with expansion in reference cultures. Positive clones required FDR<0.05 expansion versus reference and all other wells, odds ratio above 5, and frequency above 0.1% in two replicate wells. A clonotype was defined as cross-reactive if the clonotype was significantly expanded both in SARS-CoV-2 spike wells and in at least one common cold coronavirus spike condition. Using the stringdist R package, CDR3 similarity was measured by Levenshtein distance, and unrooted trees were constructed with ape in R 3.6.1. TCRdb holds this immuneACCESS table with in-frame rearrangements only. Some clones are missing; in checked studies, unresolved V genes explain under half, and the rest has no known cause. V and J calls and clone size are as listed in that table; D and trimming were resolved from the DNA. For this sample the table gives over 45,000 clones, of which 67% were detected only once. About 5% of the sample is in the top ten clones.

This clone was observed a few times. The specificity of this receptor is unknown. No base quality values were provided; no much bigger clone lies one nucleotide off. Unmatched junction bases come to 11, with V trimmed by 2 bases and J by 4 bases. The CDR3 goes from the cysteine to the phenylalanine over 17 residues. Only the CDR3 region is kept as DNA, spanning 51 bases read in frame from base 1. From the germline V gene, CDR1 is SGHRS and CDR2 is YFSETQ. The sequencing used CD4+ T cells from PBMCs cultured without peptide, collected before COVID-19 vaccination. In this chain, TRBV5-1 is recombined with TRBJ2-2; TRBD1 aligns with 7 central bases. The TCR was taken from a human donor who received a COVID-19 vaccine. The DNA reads TGCGCCAGCAGCTTACTAGGGGGCCAGACTATCACCGGGGAGCTGTTTTTT. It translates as CASSLLGGQTITGELFF.